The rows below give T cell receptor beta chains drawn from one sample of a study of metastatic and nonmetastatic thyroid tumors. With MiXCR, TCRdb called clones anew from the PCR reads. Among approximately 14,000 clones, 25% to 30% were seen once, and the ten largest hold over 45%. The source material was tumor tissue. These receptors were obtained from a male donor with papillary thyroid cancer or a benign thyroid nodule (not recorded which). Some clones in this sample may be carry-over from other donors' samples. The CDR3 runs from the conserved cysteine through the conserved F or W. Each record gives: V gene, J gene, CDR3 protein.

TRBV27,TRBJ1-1,CASTRSLRGSTEAFF
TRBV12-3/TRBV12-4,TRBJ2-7,CASSNDRDRDYEQYF
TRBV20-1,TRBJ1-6,CSASDLTVSPLHF
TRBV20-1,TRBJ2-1,CSARDQMPQAYNEQFF
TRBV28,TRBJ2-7,CASTGGYEQYF
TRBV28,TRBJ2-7,CGSGRKEQYF
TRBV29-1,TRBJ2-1,CSVAKRGNEQFF
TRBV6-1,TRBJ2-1,CASRGPGLAVNEQFF
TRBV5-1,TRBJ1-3,CASSLAATGVGNTIYF
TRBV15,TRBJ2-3,CATSTTAGGFTDTQYF
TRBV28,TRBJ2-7,CASSPNLGGGRHEQYF
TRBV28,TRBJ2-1,CASSPHNNEQFF
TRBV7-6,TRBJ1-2,CVSSPREGTYGYTF
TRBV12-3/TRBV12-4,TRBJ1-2,CASSPTGDYGYTF
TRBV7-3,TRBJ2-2,CASSLRQGAGELFF
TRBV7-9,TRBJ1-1,CASSGNRGRGPEAFF
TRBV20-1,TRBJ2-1,CSAGLADIGEQFF
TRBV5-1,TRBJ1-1,CASSYGGRQPAFF
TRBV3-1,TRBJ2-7,CASSRVSFSGFEQYF
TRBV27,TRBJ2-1,CASSPGTSGGYYNEQFF
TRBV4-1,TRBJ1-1,CASSQRVESEAFF
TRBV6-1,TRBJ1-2,CASSEEETSYGYTF
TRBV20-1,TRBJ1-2,CSARDMGGSDYGYTF
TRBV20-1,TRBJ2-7,CSARPTWSGDSYEQYF
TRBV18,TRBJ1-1,CASSLSRGTGGQGTEAFF
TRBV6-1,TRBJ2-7,CASSERVGRWSYEQYF
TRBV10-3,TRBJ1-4,CAISEGLLGTNEKLFF
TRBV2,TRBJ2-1,CASSLAGVPEQFF
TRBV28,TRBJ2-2,CASSLWDKVYTNAGELFF
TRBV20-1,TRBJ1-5,CSARQGIQPQHF
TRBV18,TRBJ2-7,CVSHTQGSYEQYF
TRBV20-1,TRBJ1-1,CTARAFGQGLGTEAFF
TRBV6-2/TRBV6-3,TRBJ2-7,CASSYSDRVYEQYF
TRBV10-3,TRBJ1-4,CAISESEGGSEKLFF
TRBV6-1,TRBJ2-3,CASSRGAADTQYF
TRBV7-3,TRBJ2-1,CPSSYRQGVKKEQFF
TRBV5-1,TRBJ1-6,CASSWQGPYNAPIRF
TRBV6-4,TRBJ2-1,CASSDSAGSYNEQFF
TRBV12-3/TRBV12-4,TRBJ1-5,CVSSSRVPQHF
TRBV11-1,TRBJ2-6,CASTEEGALGANVLTF
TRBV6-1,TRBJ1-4,CASSLQGGINEKLFF
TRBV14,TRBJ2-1,CASSQGDGTSVNEQFF
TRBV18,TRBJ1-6,CASSPSPGTVNSPLHF
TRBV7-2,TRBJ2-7,CASSSRAGGLSYEQYF
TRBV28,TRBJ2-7,CASSSRTPYEQYF
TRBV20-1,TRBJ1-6,CSAREMDMGDNSPLHF
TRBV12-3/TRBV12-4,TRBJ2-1,CASSSDGNEQFF
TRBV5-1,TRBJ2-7,CASSRQGWDEQYF
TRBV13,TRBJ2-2,CASSLAVTGELFF
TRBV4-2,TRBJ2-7,CASSQGLADPSSYEQYF
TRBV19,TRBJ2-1,CASSIGGFYIEQFF
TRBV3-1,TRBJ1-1,CASSQVPGYTEAFF
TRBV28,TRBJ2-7,CASSFRVGYEQYF
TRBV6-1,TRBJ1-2,CASSLRLEYGYTF